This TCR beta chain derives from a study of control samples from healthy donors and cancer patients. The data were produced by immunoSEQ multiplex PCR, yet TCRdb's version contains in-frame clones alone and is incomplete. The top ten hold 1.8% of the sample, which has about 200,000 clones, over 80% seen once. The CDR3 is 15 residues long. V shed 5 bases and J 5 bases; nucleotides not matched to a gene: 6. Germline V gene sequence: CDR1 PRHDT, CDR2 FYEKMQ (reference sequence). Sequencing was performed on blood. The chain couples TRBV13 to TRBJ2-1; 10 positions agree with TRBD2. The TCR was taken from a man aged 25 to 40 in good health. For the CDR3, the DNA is TGTGCCAGCAGCGGGGCTAGCGGGGGCCACAATGAGCAGTTCTTC. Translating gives CASSGASGGHNEQFF.